Presented here are 4 T cell receptor beta chains from one specimen sequenced in a study of regulatory and conventional T cells in RAG deficiency (dated 2017 in TCRdb). Libraries were prepared through the immunoSEQ multiplex PCR assay. Imported from immuneACCESS, the table was reduced by TCRdb to in-frame sequences with V and J called. These copies leave out some clones; in studies compared against another copy, an unresolved V gene accounts for under half, and the cause of the remainder is not known. The sample has roughly 30,000 clones on record, 90% to 95% of them singletons. The ten largest clones represent over 0.8% of the sample. Before genomic DNA extraction, regulatory T cells were purified from blood as CD4+CD25-high CD127-low cells. These same data were also listed under a study on regulatory T cells. According to the second study: In the multiplex PCR, 52 forward TRBV primers and 13 reverse TRBJ primers were used, and assay-based and computational corrections were applied for amplification bias.

The material sequenced was Tregs sorted from blood. The receptor source for this set is a human donor in good health.

This chain joins TRBV6-5 and TRBJ1-6, with D uncertain. The germline V and J ends were trimmed by 4 bases and 4 bases, with 8 bases remaining between them. CDR1 is MNHEY and CDR2 is SVGAGI in the germline V gene. The CDR3 extends over 14 amino acids. DNA of the CDR3: TGTGCCAGCAGTTGGGCGGTTTATAATTCACCCCTCCACTTT. It translates to CASSWAVYNSPLHF.

This clone came up once. The chain is built from TRBV11-2 and TRBJ1-2; 7 bases align to TRBD1. There are 17 residues in the CDR3. Germline trimming cut 0 bases from V and 2 bases from J; bases unmatched to any gene: 9. Germline assignment: CDR1 SGHAT and CDR2 FQNNGV. The CDR3 reads CASSLDLLGGKNYGYTF. The CDR3 DNA reads TGTGCCAGCAGCTTAGATCTTCTAGGGGGCAAGAACTATGGCTACACCTTC.

The chain recombines TRBV9 with TRBJ1-4; possible D gene TRBD1, 6 bases. This CDR3 contains 14 residues. The germline V gene encodes CDR1 SGDLS and CDR2 YYNGEE. V lost 0 bases and J 7 bases, leaving 10 bases between the germline ends. The CDR3 DNA reads as TGTGCCAGCAGCGTAGGGGCAGGGGCTGAAAAACTGTTTTTT. This gives the protein CASSVGAGAEKLFF.

The V and J genes are TRBV28 and TRBJ1-4, with D possibly TRBD1 on 5 matching bases. CDR3 length: 17 residues. Trimming shortened V by 2 bases and J by 5 bases, and 18 bases separated the two germline ends. Germline-derived CDR1 and CDR2 are MDHEN and SYDVKM. For the CDR3, the DNA is TGTGCCAGCAGTTTAATACTATCGGTCAGGGAAAATGAAAAACTGTTTTTT. It specifies CASSLILSVRENEKLFF.